This TCR beta chain was documented in a study of OX40 agonist ivuxolimab in advanced cancers. Whole-study context: Dosing consisted of intravenous ivuxolimab at 0.01 to 10 mg/kg every 2 weeks.

About this clone itself: Its antigen is unidentified.

Study-level findings and limits: Doses of 0.1 to 3.0 mg/kg were accompanied by clonal expansion of CD4+ and CD8+ blood T cells by week 6.

Data came from immunoSEQ multiplex PCR; TCRdb stores just in-frame clones and leaves some out. The data show about 91,000 clones, with around four fifths seen just once and 1.1% held by the top ten. CDR3 length: 16 amino acids. The trim removed 4 bases at V and 2 bases at J, leaving 9 bases unmatched. Germline values: CDR1 SGHRS, CDR2 YFSETQ. Sequenced material: CD4+ or CD8+ T cells sorted from blood, taken in a trial of the OX40 agonist ivuxolimab. The TCR sequence derives from an adult with an advanced solid tumor such as melanoma, head and neck, liver or kidney cancer. The genes are TRBV5-1 and TRBJ1-3; 7 bases align to TRBD1. The CDR3 nucleotides read TGCGCCAGCAGCCGGGACAGTAGAATTGCTGGAAACACCATATATTTT. It encodes CASSRDSRIAGNTIYF. Full variable domain (outside the CDR3, taken from reference TRBV5-1 and TRBJ1-3): KAGVTQTPRYLIKTRGQQVTLSCSPISGHRSVSWYQQTPGQGLQFLFEYFSETQRNKGNFPGRFSGRQFSNSRSEMNVSTLELGDSALYLCASSRDSRIAGNTIYFGEGSWLTVV.